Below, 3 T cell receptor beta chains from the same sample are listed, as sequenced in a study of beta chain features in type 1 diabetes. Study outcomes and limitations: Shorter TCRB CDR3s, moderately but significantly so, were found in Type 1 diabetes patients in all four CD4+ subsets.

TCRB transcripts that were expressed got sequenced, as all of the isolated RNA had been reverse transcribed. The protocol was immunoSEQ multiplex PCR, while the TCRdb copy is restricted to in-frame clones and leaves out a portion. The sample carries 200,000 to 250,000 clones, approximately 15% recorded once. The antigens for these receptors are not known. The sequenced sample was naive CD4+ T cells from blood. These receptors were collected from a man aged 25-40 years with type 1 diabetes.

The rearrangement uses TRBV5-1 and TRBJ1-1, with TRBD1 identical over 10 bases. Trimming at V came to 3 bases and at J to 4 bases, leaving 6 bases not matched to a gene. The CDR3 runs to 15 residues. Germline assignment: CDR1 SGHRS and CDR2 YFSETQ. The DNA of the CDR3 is TGCGCCAGCAGCTACGGGACAGGGGCGGGCACTGAAGCTTTCTTT. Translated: CASSYGTGAGTEAFF.

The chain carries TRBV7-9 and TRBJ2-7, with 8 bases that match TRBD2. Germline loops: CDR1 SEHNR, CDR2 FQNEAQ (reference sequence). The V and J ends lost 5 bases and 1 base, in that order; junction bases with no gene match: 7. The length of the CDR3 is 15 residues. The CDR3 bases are TGTGCCAGCAGCCCCCGCAGCGGGAGTTCCTACGAGCAGTACTTC. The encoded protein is CASSPRSGSSYEQYF.

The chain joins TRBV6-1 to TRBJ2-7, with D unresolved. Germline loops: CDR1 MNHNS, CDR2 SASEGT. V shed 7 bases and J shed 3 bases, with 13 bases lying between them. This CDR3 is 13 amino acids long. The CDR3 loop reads CASTLGRFYEQYF. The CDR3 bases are TGTGCCAGCACCCTTGGCAGGTTCTACGAGCAGTACTTC.